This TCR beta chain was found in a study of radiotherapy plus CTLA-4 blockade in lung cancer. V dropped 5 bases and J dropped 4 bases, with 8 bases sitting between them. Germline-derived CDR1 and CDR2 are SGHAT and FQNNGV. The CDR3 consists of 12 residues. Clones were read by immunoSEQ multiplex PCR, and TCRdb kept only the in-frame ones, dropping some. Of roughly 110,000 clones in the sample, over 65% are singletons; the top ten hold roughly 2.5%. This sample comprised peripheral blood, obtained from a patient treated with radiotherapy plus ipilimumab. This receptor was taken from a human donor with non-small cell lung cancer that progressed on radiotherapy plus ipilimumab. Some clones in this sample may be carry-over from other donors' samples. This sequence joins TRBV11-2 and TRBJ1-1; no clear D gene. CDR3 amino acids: CASSKSLTEAFF. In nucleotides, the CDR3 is TGTGCCAGCAGCAAAAGTCTCACTGAAGCTTTCTTT.